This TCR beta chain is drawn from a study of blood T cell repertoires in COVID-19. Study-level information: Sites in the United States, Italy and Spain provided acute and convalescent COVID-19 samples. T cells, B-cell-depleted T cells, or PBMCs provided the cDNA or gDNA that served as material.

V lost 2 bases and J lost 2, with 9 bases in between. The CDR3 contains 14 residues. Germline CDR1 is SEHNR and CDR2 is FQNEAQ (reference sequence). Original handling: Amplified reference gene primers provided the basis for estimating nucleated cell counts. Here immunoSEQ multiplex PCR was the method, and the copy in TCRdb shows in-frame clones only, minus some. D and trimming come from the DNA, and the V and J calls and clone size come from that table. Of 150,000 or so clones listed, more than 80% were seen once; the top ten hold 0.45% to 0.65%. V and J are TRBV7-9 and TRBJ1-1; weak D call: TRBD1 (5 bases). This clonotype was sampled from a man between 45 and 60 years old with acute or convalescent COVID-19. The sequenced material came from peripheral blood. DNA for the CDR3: TGTGCCAGCAGCTTAAGTCAGGGTAACACTGAAGCTTTCTTT. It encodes CASSLSQGNTEAFF.